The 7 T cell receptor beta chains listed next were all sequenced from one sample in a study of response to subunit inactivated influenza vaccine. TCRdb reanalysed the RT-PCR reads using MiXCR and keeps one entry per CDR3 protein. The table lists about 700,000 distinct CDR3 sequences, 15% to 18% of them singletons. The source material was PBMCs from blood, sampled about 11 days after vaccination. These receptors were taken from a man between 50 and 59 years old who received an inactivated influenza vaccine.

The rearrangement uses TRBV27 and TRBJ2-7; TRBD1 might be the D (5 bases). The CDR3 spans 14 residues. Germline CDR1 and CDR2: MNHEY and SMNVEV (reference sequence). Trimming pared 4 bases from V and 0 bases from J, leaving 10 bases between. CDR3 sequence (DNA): TGTGCCAGCAGTTACAGGTCGAGCTCCTACGAGCAGTACTTC. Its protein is CASSYRSSSYEQYF.

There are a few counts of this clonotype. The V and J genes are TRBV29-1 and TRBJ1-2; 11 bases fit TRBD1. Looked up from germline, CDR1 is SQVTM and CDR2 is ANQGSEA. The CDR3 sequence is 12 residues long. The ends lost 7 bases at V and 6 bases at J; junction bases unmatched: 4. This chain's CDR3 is CSGGQGADGYTF. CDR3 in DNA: TGCAGCGGTGGACAGGGGGCGGATGGCTACACCTTC.

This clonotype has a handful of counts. In DNA form, the CDR3 reads TGTGCCACCAGTGATAGGTTTGATGGCGAGCAGTACTTC. This codes for CATSDRFDGEQYF. The chain recombines TRBV24-1 with TRBJ2-7, with no clear D. In germline, CDR1 is KGHDR, CDR2 SFDVKD. Trimming shortened V by 3 bases and J by 6 bases, and 11 bases separated the two germline ends. CDR3 length: 13 amino acids.

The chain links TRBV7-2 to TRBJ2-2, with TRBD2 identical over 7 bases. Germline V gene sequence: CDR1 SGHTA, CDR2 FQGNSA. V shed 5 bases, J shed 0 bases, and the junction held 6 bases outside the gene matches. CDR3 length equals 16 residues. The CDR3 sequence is CASSPAGTTNTGELFF. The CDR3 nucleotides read TGTGCCAGCAGCCCAGCGGGGACGACGAACACCGGGGAGCTGTTTTTT.

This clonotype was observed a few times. CDR3 in DNA: TGTGCCAGCAGCAACTATTGGGGGCGTGAGAACGACGAGCAGTACTTC. Encoded protein: CASSNYWGRENDEQYF. This rearrangement joins TRBV14 to TRBJ2-7; a possible D gene is TRBD1 (6 bases). This CDR3 region has 16 residues. The germline gives CDR1 SGHDN, CDR2 FVKESK. The germline V and J ends were trimmed by 5 bases and 5 bases, with 22 bases remaining between them. The full variable domain, rest sourced from reference TRBV14 and TRBJ2-7, is EAGVTQFPSHSVIEKGQTVTLRCDPISGHDNLYWYRRVMGKEIKFLLHFVKESKQDESGMPNNRFLAERTGGTYSTLKVQPAELEDSGVYFCASSNYWGRENDEQYFGPGTRLTVT.

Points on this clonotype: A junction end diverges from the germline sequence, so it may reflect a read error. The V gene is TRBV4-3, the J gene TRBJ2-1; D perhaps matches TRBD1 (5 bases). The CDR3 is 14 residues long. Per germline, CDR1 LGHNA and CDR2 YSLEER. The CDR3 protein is CASSQVQGWNEQSF. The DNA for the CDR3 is TGCGCCAGCAGCCAAGTTCAGGGATGGAATGAGCAGTCCTTC.

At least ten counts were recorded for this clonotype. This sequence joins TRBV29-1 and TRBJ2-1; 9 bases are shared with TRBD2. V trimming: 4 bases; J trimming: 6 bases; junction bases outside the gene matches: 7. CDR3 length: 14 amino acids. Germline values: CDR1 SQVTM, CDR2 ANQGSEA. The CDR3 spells CSVAWLAGRNEQFF. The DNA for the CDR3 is TGCAGCGTTGCCTGGCTAGCGGGACGCAATGAGCAGTTCTTC.